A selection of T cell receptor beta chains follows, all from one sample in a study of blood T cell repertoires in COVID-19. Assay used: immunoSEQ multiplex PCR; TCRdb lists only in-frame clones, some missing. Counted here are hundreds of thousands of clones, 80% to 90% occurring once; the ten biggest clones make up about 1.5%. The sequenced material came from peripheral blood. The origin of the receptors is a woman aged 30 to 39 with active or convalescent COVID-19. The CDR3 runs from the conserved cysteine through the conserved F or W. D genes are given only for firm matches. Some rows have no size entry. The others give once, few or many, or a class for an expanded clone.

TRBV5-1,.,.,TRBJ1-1,TGCGCCAGCAGCTTGGGATGGCAGGTGACGGTTACTGAAGCTTTCTTT,CASSLGWQVTVTEAFF
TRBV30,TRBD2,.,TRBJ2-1,TGTGCCTGGAAGGGACTAGCGGGAAACAATGAGCAGTTCTTC,CAWKGLAGNNEQFF
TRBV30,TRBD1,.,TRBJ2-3,TGTGCCTGGGGTAGCCCCGGGACAGGGTTCACAGATACGCAGTATTTT,CAWGSPGTGFTDTQYF
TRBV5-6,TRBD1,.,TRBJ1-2,TGTGCCAGCAGCTCCGGGACAGGAGCCTATGGCTACACCTTC,CASSSGTGAYGYTF
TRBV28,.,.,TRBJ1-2,TGTGCCAGCAGCCCCGGCGGGGGGGATGTTGGCTACACCTTC,CASSPGGGDVGYTF
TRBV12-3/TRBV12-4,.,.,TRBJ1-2,TGTGCCAGCAGTTTAGGAGGGCTTGGCTACACCTTC,CASSLGGLGYTF
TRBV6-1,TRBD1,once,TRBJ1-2,TGTGCCAGCAGTGAAGTGTATCAGGGGGCGGGACCCTATGGCTACACCTTC,CASSEVYQGAGPYGYTF
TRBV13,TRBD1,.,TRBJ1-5,TGTGCCAGCAGCTTGGGACAGATCAATCAGCCCCAGCATTTT,CASSLGQINQPQHF
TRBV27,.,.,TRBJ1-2,TGTGCCAGCAGTTTAGAGGGGAGGGTACAGTCCTACACCTTC,CASSLEGRVQSYTF
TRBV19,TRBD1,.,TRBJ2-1,TGTGCCAGTAGTCCCCAGACAGGGTTTGGCTACAATGAGCAGTTCTTC,CASSPQTGFGYNEQFF
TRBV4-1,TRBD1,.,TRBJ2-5,TGCGCCAGCAGCCCAGCGGACAGGGCTTTAGAGACCCAGTACTTC,CASSPADRALETQYF
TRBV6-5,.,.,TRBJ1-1,TGTGCCAGCAGCACTGGGTCCAGGGGAATTGAAGCTTTCTTT,CASSTGSRGIEAFF
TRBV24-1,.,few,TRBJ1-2,TGTGCCACCAGTCGGGATTCCAACTATGGCTACACCTTC,CATSRDSNYGYTF
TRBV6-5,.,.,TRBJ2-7,TGTGCCAGCACCGACAGGCAACTCTACGAGCAGTACTTC,CASTDRQLYEQYF
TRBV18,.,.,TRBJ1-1,TGTGCCAGCTCACCGGGCCAGGAGGGTACTGAAGCTTTCTTT,CASSPGQEGTEAFF
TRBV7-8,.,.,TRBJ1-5,TGTGCCAGCAGCTTAGCGTACGGTAGCAATCAGCCCCAGCATTTT,CASSLAYGSNQPQHF
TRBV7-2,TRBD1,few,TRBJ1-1,TGTGCCAGCAGCTTAAGAGGACAGGGGGCAGGAGCTTTCTTT,CASSLRGQGAGAFF
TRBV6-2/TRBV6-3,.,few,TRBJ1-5,TGTGCCAGCAGTCAGGGGACAACTAAATATAGCAATCAGCCCCAGCATTTT,CASSQGTTKYSNQPQHF
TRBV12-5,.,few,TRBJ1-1,TGTGCTAGTGGTTTGGTCCTGACCGGAGGCATTACTGAAGCTTTCTTT,CASGLVLTGGITEAFF
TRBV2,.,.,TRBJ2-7,TGTGCCAGCAGTGAAGCCTCTAGCAGGTACGAGCAGTACTTC,CASSEASSRYEQYF
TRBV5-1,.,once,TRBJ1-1,TGCGCCAGCAGCGGAGGGATGGGGGAGACCACTGAAGCTTTCTTT,CASSGGMGETTEAFF
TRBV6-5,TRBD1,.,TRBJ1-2,TGTGCCAGCAGATCACAGGGGTCGTCTAACTATGGCTACACCTTC,CASRSQGSSNYGYTF
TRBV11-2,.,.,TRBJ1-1,TGTGCCAGCAGCTTAGAATGGGCGTTTGAAGCTTTCTTT,CASSLEWAFEAFF
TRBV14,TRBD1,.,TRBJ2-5,TGTGCCAGCAGCCCGGACGGGACAGGTAGTACCCAGTACTTC,CASSPDGTGSTQYF
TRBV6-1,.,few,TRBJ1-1,TGTGCCAGCAGTGACAGGTACACTGAAGCTTTCTTT,CASSDRYTEAFF
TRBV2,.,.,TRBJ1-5,TGTGCCAGCAATAGGGGGTTGGACCAGCCCCAGCATTTT,CASNRGLDQPQHF
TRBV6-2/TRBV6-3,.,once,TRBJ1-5,TGTGCCAGCAGTTACCCTGGGCAAGGGGTAAAGGATCAGCCCCAGCATTTT,CASSYPGQGVKDQPQHF
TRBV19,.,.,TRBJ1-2,TGTGCCAGTACCGCAAAGACAGGTTCTAACTATGGCTACACCTTC,CASTAKTGSNYGYTF
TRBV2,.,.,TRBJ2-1,TGTGCCAGCAAAAGACGGGATGGAGTCTACAATGAGCAGTTCTTC,CASKRRDGVYNEQFF
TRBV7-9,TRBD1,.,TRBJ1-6,TGTGCCAGCAGCTCGGGACAGGGGGAATCACCCCTCCACTTT,CASSSGQGESPLHF
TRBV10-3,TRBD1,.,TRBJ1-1,TGTGCCATCAGTGCAACAGGGGGCACTGAAGCTTTCTTT,CAISATGGTEAFF
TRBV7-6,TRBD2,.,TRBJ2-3,TGTGCCAGCAGCTCGGCGGCGGGGGGGACCACAGATACGCAGTATTTT,CASSSAAGGTTDTQYF
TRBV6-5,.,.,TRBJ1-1,TGTGCCAGCAGTTCTCCACAGGGGAACACTGAAGCTTTCTTT,CASSSPQGNTEAFF
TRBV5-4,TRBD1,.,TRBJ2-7,TGTGCCAGCAGCTTGCCAGGGGGCAATTCCCACGAGCAGTACTTC,CASSLPGGNSHEQYF
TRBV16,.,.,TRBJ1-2,TGTGCCAGCAGCCCGTGGACAGTCTCCAATGGCTACACCTTC,CASSPWTVSNGYTF
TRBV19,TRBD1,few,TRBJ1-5,TGTGCCAGTAGTATCCGGACAGGGCCTCAGCCCCAGCATTTT,CASSIRTGPQPQHF
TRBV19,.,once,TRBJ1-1,TGTGCCAGTAGTAGCAGGACAGTTTTGAACACTGAAGCTTTCTTT,CASSSRTVLNTEAFF
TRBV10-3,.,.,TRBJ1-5,TGTGCCATCACTCAGGGTTTTCAGCAGCCCCAGCATTTT,CAITQGFQQPQHF
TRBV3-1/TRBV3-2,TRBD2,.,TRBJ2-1,TGTGCCAGCAGCCAAGAAGGGGCACTAGCGGGGAACAATGAGCAGTTCTTC,CASSQEGALAGNNEQFF